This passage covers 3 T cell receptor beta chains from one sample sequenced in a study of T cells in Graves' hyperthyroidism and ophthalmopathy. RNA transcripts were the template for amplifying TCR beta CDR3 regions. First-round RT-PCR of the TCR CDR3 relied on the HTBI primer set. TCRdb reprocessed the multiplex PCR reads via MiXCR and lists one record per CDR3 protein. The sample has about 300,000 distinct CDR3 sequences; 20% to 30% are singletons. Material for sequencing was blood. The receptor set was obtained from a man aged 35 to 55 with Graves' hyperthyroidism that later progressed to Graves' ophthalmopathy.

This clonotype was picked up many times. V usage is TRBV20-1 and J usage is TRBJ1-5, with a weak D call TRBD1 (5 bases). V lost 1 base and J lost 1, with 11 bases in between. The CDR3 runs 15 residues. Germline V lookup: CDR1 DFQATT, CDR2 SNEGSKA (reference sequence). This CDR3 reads CSARVGGGSNQPQHF. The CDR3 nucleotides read TGCAGTGCTAGAGTCGGGGGTGGGAGCAATCAGCCCCAGCATTTT.

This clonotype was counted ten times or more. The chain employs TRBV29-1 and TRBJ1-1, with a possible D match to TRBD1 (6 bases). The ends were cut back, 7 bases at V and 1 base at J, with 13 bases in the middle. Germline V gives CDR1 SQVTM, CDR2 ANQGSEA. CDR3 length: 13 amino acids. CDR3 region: CSAVQGRNTEAFF. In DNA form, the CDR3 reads TGCAGCGCCGTACAGGGACGGAACACTGAAGCTTTCTTT.

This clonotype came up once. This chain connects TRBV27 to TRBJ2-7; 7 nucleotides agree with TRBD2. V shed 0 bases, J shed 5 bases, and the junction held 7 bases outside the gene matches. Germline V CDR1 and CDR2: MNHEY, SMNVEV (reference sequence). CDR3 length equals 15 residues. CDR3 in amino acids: CASSLSAGVYHEQYF. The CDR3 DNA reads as TGTGCCAGCAGTTTATCTGCGGGAGTCTACCACGAGCAGTACTTC.